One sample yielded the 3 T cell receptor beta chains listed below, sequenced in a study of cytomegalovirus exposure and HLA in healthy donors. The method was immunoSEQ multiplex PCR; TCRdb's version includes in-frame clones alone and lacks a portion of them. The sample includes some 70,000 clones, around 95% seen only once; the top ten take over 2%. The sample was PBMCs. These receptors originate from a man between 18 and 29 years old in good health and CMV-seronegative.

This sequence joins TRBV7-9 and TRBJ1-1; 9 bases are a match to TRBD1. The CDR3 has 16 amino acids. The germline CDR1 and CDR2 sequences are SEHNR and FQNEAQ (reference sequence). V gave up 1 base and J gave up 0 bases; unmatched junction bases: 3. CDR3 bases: TGTGCCAGCAGCTTAGTGACAGGGGGTATGAACACTGAAGCTTTCTTT. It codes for CASSLVTGGMNTEAFF. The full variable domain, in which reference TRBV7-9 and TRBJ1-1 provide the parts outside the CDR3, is DTGVSQNPRHKITKRGQNVTFRCDPISEHNRLYWYRQTLGQGPEFLTYFQNEAQLEKSRLLSDRFSAERPKGSFSTLEIQRTEQGDSAMYLCASSLVTGGMNTEAFFGQGTRLTVV.

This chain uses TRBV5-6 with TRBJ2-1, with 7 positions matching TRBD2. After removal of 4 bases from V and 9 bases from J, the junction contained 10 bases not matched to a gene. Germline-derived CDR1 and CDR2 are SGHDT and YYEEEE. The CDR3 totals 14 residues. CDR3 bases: TGTGCCAGCAGCCCAGCGGGACTATCATCTGAGCAGTTCTTC. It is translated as CASSPAGLSSEQFF.

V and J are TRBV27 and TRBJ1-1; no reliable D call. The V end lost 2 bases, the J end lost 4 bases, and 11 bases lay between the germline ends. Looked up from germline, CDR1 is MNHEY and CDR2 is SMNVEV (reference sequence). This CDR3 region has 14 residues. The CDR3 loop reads CASSLSRGGTEAFF. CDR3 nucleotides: TGTGCCAGCAGTTTAAGCCGGGGAGGCACTGAAGCTTTCTTT.